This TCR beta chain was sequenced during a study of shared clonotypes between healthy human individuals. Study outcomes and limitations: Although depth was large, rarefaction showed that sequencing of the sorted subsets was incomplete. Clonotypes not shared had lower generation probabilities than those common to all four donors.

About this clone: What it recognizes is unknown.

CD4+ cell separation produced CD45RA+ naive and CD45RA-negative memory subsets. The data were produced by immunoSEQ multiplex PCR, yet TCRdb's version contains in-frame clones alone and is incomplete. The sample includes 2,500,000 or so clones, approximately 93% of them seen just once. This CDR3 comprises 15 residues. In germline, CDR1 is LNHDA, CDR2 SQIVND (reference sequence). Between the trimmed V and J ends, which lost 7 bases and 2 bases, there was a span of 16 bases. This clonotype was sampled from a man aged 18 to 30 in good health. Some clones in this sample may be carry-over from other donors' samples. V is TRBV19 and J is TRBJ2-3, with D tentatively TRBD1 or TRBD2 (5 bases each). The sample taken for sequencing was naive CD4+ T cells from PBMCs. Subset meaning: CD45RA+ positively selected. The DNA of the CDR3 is TGTGCCAGTACCCCCTCCGGGGCCACCACAGATACGCAGTATTTT. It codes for CASTPSGATTDTQYF.